A selection of T cell receptor beta chains follows, all from one sample in a study of blood T cell repertoires in COVID-19. Measured with immunoSEQ multiplex PCR; TCRdb has only the in-frame clones, and not every one. The sample carries approximately 150,000 clones, 60% to 85% recorded once. The specimen was peripheral blood. The receptors originated from a woman aged 55-70 years with COVID-19, enrolled during active disease. Each CDR3 is given with its conserved first and last residue. D genes are given only for firm matches. Not every row has a clone size; where given, it reads once, few, many or a size class.

>few|.|TRBJ1-5|TRBV7-8|16
CASSLEMGYSNQPQHF
TGTGCCAGCAGCTTAGAAATGGGCTATAGCAATCAGCCCCAGCATTTT
>.|TRBD1|TRBJ2-3|TRBV5-1|16
CASSPDRGLLLDTQYF
TGCGCCAGCAGCCCGGACAGGGGGCTGTTACTGGATACGCAGTATTTT
>.|.|TRBJ1-5|TRBV6-1|17
CASSEPLAGEWNQPQHF
TGTGCCAGCAGTGAACCCCTGGCAGGGGAGTGGAATCAGCCCCAGCATTTT
>.|TRBD1|TRBJ1-1|TRBV5-6|15
CASSLFRGLGTEAFF
TGTGCCAGCAGCCTATTCAGGGGGCTTGGCACTGAAGCTTTCTTT
>.|.|TRBJ1-3|TRBV28|15
CASSLRPGSGNTIYF
TGTGCCAGCAGCCTTCGGCCAGGCTCTGGAAACACCATATATTTT
>.|TRBD2|TRBJ2-1|TRBV15|15
CATSSGLAVYNEQFF
TGTGCCACCAGCTCGGGACTAGCGGTCTACAATGAGCAGTTCTTC
>.|.|TRBJ2-3|TRBV4-3|14
CASSQVTGSDTQYF
TGCGCCAGCAGCCAAGTTACAGGGTCAGATACGCAGTATTTT
>.|.|TRBJ2-5|TRBV7-2|15
CASSLSRGVGETQYF
TGTGCCAGCAGCTTAAGCAGGGGCGTAGGAGAGACCCAGTACTTC
>.|.|TRBJ1-6|TRBV9|13
CASKGQGNSPLHF
TGTGCCAGCAAAGGACAAGGTAATTCACCCCTCCACTTT
>.|TRBD1|TRBJ1-3|TRBV5-5|16
CASSPPGTDSGNTIYF
TGTGCCAGCAGCCCTCCGGGGACAGACTCTGGAAACACCATATATTTT
>.|TRBD1|TRBJ1-1|TRBV7-3|13
CASSQDRGTEAFF
TGTGCCAGCAGCCAAGACAGGGGCACTGAAGCTTTCTTT
>.|TRBD2|TRBJ2-5|TRBV19|17
CASRQASGAPGRETQYF
TGTGCCAGTCGACAGGCTAGCGGGGCCCCAGGGAGAGAGACCCAGTACTTC
>once|TRBD1|TRBJ2-1|TRBV4-1|18
CASSQIQPRQGQSVEQFF
TGCGCCAGCAGCCAAATTCAACCCCGGCAGGGACAGAGTGTTGAGCAGTTCTTC
>.|.|TRBJ2-1|TRBV7-9|13
CASSLRDYNEQFF
TGTGCCAGCAGCCTCAGGGATTACAATGAGCAGTTCTTC
>few|TRBD1|TRBJ1-2|TRBV28|15
CASFPGQTPKYGYTF
TGTGCCAGCTTCCCGGGACAGACCCCTAAGTATGGCTACACCTTC
>.|.|TRBJ2-1|TRBV28|15
CASSLRRLTHNEQFF
TGTGCCAGCAGTTTAAGGCGGCTAACCCACAATGAGCAGTTCTTC
>.|.|TRBJ1-4|TRBV19|15
CASSETPGVNEKLFF
TGTGCCAGTAGTGAAACTCCGGGGGTTAATGAAAAACTGTTTTTT
>.|.|TRBJ2-2|TRBV7-3|14
CASSSSVLTGELFF
TGTGCCAGCAGCTCCTCCGTCCTCACCGGGGAGCTGTTTTTT
>.|.|TRBJ1-4|TRBV28|15
CASRGAGGRNEKLFF
TGTGCCAGCAGGGGGGCCGGGGGGAGGAATGAAAAACTGTTTTTT
>.|.|TRBJ1-5|TRBV24-1|14
CATSDGGGNQPQHF
TGTGCCACCAGTGATGGGGGGGGCAATCAGCCCCAGCATTTT
>.|TRBD1|TRBJ1-1|TRBV30|15
CAWQGGTGGDTEAFF
TGTGCCTGGCAAGGGGGGACAGGGGGGGACACTGAAGCTTTCTTT
>.|.|TRBJ1-4|TRBV11-2|17
CASSLGPIQGFNEKLFF
TGTGCCAGCAGCTTAGGCCCCATTCAGGGGTTTAATGAAAAACTGTTTTTT
>.|.|TRBJ2-7|TRBV6-5|12
CASRQDHREQYF
TGTGCCAGCAGGCAGGATCATCGGGAGCAGTACTTC
>.|TRBD1|TRBJ2-7|TRBV4-2|14
CASSRGQGPYEQYF
TGTGCCAGCAGCCGGGGACAGGGTCCCTACGAGCAGTACTTC
>.|.|TRBJ2-7|TRBV7-2|14
CASSTPGHIYEQYF
TGTGCCAGCAGTACCCCGGGACATATCTACGAGCAGTACTTC
>once|TRBD1|TRBJ2-4|TRBV28|15
CASGGQGLAKNIQYF
TGTGCCAGCGGCGGACAGGGGCTAGCCAAAAACATTCAGTACTTC
>few|.|TRBJ1-5|TRBV7-8|15
CASSFARRVGQPQHF
TGTGCCAGCAGCTTTGCTCGGAGGGTGGGTCAGCCCCAGCATTTT
>.|TRBD2|TRBJ2-7|TRBV7-2|13
CASRSTSGREQYF
TGTGCCAGCAGATCCACTAGCGGGAGAGAGCAGTACTTC
>.|.|TRBJ1-6|TRBV2|12
CASSPSESPLHF
TGTGCCAGCAGTCCGAGCGAGTCACCCCTCCACTTT
>.|TRBD1|TRBJ2-1|TRBV4-1|17
CASSQERFGTGVREQFF
TGCGCCAGCAGCCAAGAGAGATTCGGGACAGGGGTTAGAGAGCAGTTCTTC
>once|TRBD2|TRBJ2-3|TRBV24-1|19
CATSAVGTSGPPGTDTQYF
TGTGCCACCAGTGCGGTTGGGACTAGCGGGCCGCCGGGCACAGATACGCAGTATTTT
>.|.|TRBJ1-2|TRBV5-1|14
CASSPDDSDYGYTF
TGCGCCAGCAGCCCCGACGACAGTGACTATGGCTACACCTTC
>few|.|TRBJ1-6|TRBV3-1/TRBV3-2|13
CASSQADNSPLHF
TGTGCCAGCAGCCAAGCCGATAATTCACCCCTCCACTTT
>.|.|TRBJ2-2|TRBV19|15
CASRTGTQNTGELFF
TGTGCCAGTAGGACGGGGACACAAAACACCGGGGAGCTGTTTTTT
>.|.|TRBJ1-6|TRBV19|14
CASSTNSGNSPLHF
TGTGCCAGTAGTACCAACAGCGGTAATTCACCCCTCCACTTT
>.|.|TRBJ2-3|TRBV18|14
CASSPAGHTDTQYF
TGTGCCAGCTCACCGGCGGGGCACACAGATACGCAGTATTTT
>.|.|TRBJ2-3|TRBV21-1|20
CASSVRLAGVHIRKADTQYF
TGTGCCAGCAGCGTACGACTAGCGGGAGTACACATAAGGAAGGCGGATACGCAGTATTTT
>.|TRBD2|TRBJ2-1|TRBV3-1/TRBV3-2|14
CASSRPAGYNEQFF
TGTGCCAGCAGCCGCCCAGCGGGATACAATGAGCAGTTCTTC
>.|TRBD2|TRBJ2-1|TRBV7-9|15
CASSHSGGTFNEQFF
TGTGCCAGCAGCCATAGCGGGGGGACGTTCAATGAGCAGTTCTTC
>few|.|TRBJ2-3|TRBV18|13
CASSPEYADTQYF
TGTGCCAGCTCACCAGAGTACGCAGATACGCAGTATTTT
>.|TRBD2|TRBJ2-3|TRBV5-1|16
CASSPGLAGRTDTQYF
TGCGCCAGCAGCCCAGGACTAGCGGGAAGGACAGATACGCAGTATTTT
>few|.|TRBJ2-7|TRBV28|13
CASSLGGIYEQYF
TGTGCCAGCAGTTTAGGAGGTATCTACGAGCAGTACTTC
>.|TRBD2|TRBJ2-1|TRBV7-2|15
CASSSVISSGTEQFF
TGTGCCAGCAGCTCCGTCATCTCTAGCGGGACCGAGCAGTTCTTC
>.|.|TRBJ2-3|TRBV30|15
CARRGSSGAFDTQYF
TGTGCCCGCCGTGGGAGTAGCGGTGCATTTGATACGCAGTATTTT
>.|.|TRBJ2-3|TRBV6-6|17
CASSLRGGLSNTDTQYF
TGTGCCAGCAGTCTGAGGGGGGGCCTTTCGAACACAGATACGCAGTATTTT
>once|TRBD1|TRBJ2-1|TRBV27|15
CASSSTGSSYNEQFF
TGTGCCAGCAGTTCGACAGGGAGCTCCTACAATGAGCAGTTCTTC
>.|TRBD2|TRBJ2-2|TRBV5-4|18
CASSAGLAGGINTGELFF
TGTGCCAGCAGCGCGGGACTAGCGGGGGGGATCAACACCGGGGAGCTGTTTTTT
>.|TRBD2|TRBJ2-2|TRBV3-1/TRBV3-2|17
CASSQAGLAGDTGELFF
TGTGCCAGCAGCCAAGCGGGACTAGCGGGTGATACCGGGGAGCTGTTTTTT
>.|.|TRBJ1-1|TRBV21-1|19
CASSRSFGGRGFGLTEAFF
TGTGCCAGCAGCAGGAGTTTCGGGGGGCGAGGATTTGGACTAACTGAAGCTTTCTTT
>once|.|TRBJ1-4|TRBV18|16
CASSPRHGRLNEKLFF
TGTGCCAGCTCCCCTCGACATGGCCGGCTTAATGAAAAACTGTTTTTT
>.|TRBD1|TRBJ1-5|TRBV10-3|14
CAIRGQGDNQPQHF
TGTGCCATCAGGGGACAGGGGGACAATCAGCCCCAGCATTTT
>.|TRBD2|TRBJ2-2|TRBV5-1|19
CASSPEGLAGGKYTGELFF
TGCGCCAGCAGCCCCGAAGGGCTAGCGGGAGGAAAGTACACCGGGGAGCTGTTTTTT
>.|TRBD1|TRBJ1-1|TRBV27|17
CASSSIGQGQGYTEAFF
TGTGCCAGCAGTAGCATAGGACAGGGACAAGGGTACACTGAAGCTTTCTTT